A single sample gave rise to the 8 T cell receptor beta chains below, sequenced in a study of neurological immune-mediated disorders. Each CDR3 protein gets one entry after TCRdb re-called the 5' RACE reads with MiXCR. Seen here are roughly 60,000 distinct CDR3 sequences, over 2% observed once, and the top ten hold approximately 3%. Sequenced: PBMCs. These receptors were collected from a man between 45 and 60 years old with multiple sclerosis.

This clonotype was detected ten times or more. CDR3 amino acids: CASSLLAGRSNTGELFF. DNA of the CDR3: TGTGCCAGCAGTTTACTAGCGGGGCGTTCGAACACCGGGGAGCTGTTTTTT. This chain links TRBV27 with TRBJ2-2; 9 bases are a match to TRBD2. Trimming cost V 2 bases and J 0 bases; bases outside gene matches: 4. This CDR3 has 17 amino acids. Germline CDR1 reads MNHEY; CDR2 reads SMNVEV (reference sequence).

There are many counts of this clonotype. V is TRBV12-3 or TRBV12-4 and J is TRBJ2-2; a weak D match, TRBD2 (5 bases). V was trimmed by 2 bases and J by 6 bases, leaving 13 bases between them. The CDR3 totals 15 residues. The CDR3 DNA reads TGTGCCAGCAGTTTACGGCGTTCGGGGTCCGGGGAGCTGTTTTTT. Encoded protein: CASSLRRSGSGELFF.

This clonotype appeared many times. The rearrangement links TRBV27 to TRBJ1-5; D uncertain. Germline V gene sequence: CDR1 MNHEY, CDR2 SMNVEV (reference sequence). The CDR3 spans 18 residues. The V end was cut by 5 bases, the J end by 7 bases, with 27 bases between. The CDR3 protein is CASSPRAHERPGLQPQHF. CDR3 nucleotides: TGTGCCAGCAGTCCCCGGGCCCATGAAAGGCCAGGATTGCAGCCCCAGCATTTT.

This clonotype was seen many times. This chain's CDR3 is CASSPWTGELFF. In nucleotides, the CDR3 is TGTGCCAGCAGTCCTTGGACCGGGGAGCTGTTTTTT. The chain combines TRBV12-3 or TRBV12-4 with TRBJ2-2; D is undetermined. Trimming took off 5 bases at V and 5 bases at J, with 6 bases between the two ends. The CDR3 contains 12 residues.

In this sample, this clonotype turned up many times. In DNA form, the CDR3 reads TGCAGTGCTAGAATAGGGGTGAACGAGCAGTACTTC. Amino acid sequence: CSARIGVNEQYF. This chain connects TRBV20-1 to TRBJ2-7, with D tentatively TRBD1 (5 bases). Germline lookup yields CDR1 DFQATT and CDR2 SNEGSKA (reference sequence). The CDR3 loop spans 12 amino acids. V was shortened by 2 bases and J by 5 bases, with 10 bases between the two germline ends.

Many counts were recorded for this clonotype. This rearrangement joins TRBV20-1 to TRBJ2-3; the match to TRBD2 covers 8 bases. The CDR3 contains 15 residues. Germline assignment: CDR1 DFQATT and CDR2 SNEGSKA (reference sequence). The ends lost 6 bases at V and 0 bases at J; junction bases unmatched: 8. CDR3 DNA sequence: TGCAGTGCCCAGCGGGGGAGAGCTAGCACAGATACGCAGTATTTT. Its protein is CSAQRGRASTDTQYF.

This clonotype was counted many times. V is TRBV5-5 and J is TRBJ2-7; maybe TRBD1 (6 bases). V gave up 4 bases and J gave up 3 bases, with 11 bases separating them. Germline V lookup: CDR1 SGHKS, CDR2 YYEKEE (reference sequence). The CDR3 covers 13 residues. CDR3 loop: CASSHGQNYEQYF. CDR3 sequence (DNA): TGTGCCAGCAGCCACGGACAGAACTACGAGCAGTACTTC.

This clonotype showed up many times. CDR3 bases: TGCGCCAGCAGCTTGGGCGGGGGATCAGATACGCAGTATTTT. This translates into CASSLGGGSDTQYF. The rearrangement uses TRBV5-1 and TRBJ2-3, with 7 bases identical to TRBD2. Germline CDR1 reads SGHRS; CDR2 reads YFSETQ. V dropped 0 bases and J dropped 4; count of bases not matched to a gene: 2. The CDR3 loop spans 14 amino acids. The full variable domain, in which reference TRBV5-1 and TRBJ2-3 provide the parts outside the CDR3, is KAGVTQTPRYLIKTRGQQVTLSCSPISGHRSVSWYQQTPGQGLQFLFEYFSETQRNKGNFPGRFSGRQFSNSRSEMNVSTLELGDSALYLCASSLGGGSDTQYFGPGTRLTVL.